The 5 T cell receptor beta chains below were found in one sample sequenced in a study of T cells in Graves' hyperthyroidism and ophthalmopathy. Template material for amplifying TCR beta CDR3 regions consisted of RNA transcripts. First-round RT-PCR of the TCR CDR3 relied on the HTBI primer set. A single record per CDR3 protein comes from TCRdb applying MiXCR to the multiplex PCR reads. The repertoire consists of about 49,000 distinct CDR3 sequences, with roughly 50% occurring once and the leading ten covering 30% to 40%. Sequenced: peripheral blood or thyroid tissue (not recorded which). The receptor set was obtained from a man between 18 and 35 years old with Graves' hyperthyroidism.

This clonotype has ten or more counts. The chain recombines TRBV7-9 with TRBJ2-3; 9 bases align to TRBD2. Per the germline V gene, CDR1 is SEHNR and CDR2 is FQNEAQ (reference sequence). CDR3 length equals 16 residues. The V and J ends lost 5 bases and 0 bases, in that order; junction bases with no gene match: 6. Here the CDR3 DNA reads TGTGCCAGCAGCCCCCGGACTAGCGTTAGCACAGATACGCAGTATTTT. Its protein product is CASSPRTSVSTDTQYF.

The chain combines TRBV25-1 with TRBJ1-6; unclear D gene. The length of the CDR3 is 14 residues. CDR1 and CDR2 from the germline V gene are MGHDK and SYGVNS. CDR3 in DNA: TGTGCTAGACAAATAGGGCATAGTAATTCACCCCTCCACTTT. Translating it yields CARQIGHSNSPLHF.

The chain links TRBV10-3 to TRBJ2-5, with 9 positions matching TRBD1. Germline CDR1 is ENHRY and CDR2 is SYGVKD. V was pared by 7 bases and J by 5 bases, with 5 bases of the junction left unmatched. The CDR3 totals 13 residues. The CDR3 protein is CAIKGQGGETQYF. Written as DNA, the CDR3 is TGTGCCATCAAGGGACAGGGAGGGGAGACCCAGTACTTC.

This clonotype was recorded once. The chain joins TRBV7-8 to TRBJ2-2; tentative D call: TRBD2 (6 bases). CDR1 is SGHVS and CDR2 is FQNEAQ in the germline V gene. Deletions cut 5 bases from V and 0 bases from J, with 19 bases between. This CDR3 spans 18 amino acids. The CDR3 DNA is TGTGCCAGCAGCAGCCTGCTAGGGGCTAGCGCGAACACCGGGGAGCTGTTTTTT. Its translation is CASSSLLGASANTGELFF.

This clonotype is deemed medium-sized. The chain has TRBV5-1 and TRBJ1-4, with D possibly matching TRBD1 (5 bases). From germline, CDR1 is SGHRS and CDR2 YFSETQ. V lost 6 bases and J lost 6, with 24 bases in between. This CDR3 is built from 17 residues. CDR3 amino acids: CASKGAGLASKHEKLFF. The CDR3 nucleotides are TGCGCCAGCAAGGGAGCAGGGTTGGCTTCGAAGCATGAAAAACTGTTTTTT. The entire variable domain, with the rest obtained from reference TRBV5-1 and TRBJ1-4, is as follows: KAGVTQTPRYLIKTRGQQVTLSCSPISGHRSVSWYQQTPGQGLQFLFEYFSETQRNKGNFPGRFSGRQFSNSRSEMNVSTLELGDSALYLCASKGAGLASKHEKLFFGSGTQLSVL.